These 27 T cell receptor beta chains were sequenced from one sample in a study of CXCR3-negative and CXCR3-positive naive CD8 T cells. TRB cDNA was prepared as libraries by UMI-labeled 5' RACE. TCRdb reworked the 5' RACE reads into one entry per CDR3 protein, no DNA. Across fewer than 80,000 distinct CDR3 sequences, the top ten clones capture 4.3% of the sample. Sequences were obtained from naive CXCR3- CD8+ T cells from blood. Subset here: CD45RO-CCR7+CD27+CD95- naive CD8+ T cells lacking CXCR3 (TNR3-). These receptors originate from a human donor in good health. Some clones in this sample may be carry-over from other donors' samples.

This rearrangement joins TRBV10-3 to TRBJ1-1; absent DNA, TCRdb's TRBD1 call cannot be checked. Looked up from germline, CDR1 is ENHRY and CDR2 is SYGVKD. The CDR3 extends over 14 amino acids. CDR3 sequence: CAISGAGTGTEAFF.

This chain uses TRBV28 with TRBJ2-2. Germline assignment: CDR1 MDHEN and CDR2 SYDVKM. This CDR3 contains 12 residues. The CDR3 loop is CASSFRAGELFF.

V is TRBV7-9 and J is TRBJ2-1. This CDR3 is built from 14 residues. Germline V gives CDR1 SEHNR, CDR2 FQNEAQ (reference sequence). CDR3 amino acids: CASSFKLPYNEQLF.

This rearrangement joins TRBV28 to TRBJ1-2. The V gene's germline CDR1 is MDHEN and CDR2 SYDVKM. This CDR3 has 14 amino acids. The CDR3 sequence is CASSFGTGNYGYTF.

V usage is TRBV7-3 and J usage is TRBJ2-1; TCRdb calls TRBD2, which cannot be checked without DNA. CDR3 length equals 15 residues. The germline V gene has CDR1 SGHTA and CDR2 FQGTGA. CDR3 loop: CASSALAGAGNEQFF.

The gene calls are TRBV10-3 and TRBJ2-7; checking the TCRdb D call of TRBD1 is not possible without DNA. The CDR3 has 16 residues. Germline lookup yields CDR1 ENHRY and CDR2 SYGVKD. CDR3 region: CAISDPPGSGSYEQYF.

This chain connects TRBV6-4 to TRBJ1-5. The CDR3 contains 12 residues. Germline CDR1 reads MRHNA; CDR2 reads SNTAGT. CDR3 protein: CASSDSSGPQHF.

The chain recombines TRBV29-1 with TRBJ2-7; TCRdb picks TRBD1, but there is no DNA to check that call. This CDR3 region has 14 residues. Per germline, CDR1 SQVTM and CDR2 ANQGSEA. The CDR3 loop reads CSVEEKGPSYEQYF.

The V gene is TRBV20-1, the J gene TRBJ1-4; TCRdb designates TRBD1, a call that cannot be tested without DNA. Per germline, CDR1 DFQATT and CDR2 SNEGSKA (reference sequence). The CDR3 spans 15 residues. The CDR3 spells CSARRDTMSEEKLFF.

This CDR3 reads CSAGPWDRGTEAFF. The gene calls are TRBV20-1 and TRBJ1-1; the D call of TRBD1 rests on TCRdb alone, since no DNA is present to check it. The CDR3 runs to 14 residues. Germline CDR1 DFQATT, CDR2 SNEGSKA (reference sequence).

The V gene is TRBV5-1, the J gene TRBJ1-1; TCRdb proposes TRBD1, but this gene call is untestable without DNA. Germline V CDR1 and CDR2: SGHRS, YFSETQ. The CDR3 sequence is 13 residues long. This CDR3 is CASSPAGDTEAFF.

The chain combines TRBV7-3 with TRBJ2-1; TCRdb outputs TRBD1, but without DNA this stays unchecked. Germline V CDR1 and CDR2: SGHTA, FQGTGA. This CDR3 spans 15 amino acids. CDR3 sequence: CASSLIGTGYNEQFF.

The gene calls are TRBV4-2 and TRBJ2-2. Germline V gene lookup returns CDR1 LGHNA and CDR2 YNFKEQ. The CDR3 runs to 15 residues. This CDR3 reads CASSQSRGDPGELFF.

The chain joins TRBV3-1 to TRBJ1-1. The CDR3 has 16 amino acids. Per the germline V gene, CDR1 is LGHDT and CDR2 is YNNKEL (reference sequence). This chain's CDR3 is CASSQRTQDPNTEAFF.

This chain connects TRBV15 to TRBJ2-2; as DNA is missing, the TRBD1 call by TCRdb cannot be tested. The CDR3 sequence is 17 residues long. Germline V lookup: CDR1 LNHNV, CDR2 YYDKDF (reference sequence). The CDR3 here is CATSRGSTGEDTGELFF.

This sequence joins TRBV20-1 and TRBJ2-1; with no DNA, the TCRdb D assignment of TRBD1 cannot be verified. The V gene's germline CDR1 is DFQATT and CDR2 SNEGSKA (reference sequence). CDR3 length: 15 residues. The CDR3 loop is CSARGQENSYNEQFF.

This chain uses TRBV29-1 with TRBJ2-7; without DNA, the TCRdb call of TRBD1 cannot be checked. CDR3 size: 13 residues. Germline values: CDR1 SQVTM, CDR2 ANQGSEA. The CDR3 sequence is CSVVRGLAYEQYF.

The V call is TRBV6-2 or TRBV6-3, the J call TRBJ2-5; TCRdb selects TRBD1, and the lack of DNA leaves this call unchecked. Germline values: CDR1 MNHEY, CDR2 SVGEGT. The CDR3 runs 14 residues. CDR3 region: CASSYPPQQETQYF.

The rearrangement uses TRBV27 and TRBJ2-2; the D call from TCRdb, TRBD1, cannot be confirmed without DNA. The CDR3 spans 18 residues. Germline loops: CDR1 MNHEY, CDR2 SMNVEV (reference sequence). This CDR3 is CASSRTGESFRYTGELFF.

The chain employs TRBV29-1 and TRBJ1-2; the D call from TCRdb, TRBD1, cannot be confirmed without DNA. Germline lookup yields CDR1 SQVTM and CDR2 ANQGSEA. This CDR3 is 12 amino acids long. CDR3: CSVDGGNYGYTF.

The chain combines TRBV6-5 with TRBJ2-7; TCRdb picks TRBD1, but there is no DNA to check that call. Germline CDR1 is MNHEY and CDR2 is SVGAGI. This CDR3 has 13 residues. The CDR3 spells CASSNGHSYEQYF.

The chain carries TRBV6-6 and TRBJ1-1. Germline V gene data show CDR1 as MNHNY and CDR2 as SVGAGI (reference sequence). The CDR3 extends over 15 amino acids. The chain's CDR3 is CASSYSVSGGTEAFF.

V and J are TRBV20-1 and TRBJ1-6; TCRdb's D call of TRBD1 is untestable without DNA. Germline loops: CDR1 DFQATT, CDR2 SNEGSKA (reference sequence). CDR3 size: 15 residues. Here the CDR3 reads CSARPVGQGSSPLHF.

This chain's CDR3 is CASSLSGKETQYF. V and J are TRBV27 and TRBJ2-5. CDR1 and CDR2 (germline): MNHEY, SMNVEV (reference sequence). This CDR3 is 13 amino acids long.

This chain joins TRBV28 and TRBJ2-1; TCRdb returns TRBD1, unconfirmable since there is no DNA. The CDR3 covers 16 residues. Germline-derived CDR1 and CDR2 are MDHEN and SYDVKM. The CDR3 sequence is CASSHRTGGAYNEQFF.

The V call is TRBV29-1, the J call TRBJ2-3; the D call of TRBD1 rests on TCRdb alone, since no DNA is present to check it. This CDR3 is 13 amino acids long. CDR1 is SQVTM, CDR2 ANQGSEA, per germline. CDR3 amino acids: CSVVLPREDTQYF.

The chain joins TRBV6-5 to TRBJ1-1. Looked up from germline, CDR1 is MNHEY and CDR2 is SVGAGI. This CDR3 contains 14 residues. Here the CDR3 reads CASSYSQLEAEAFF.